The 2 T cell receptor beta chains listed next were all sequenced from one sample in a study of shared clonotypes between healthy human individuals. Libraries were prepared by immunoSEQ multiplex PCR; TCRdb keeps only in-frame clonotypes and omits some of them. The sample records roughly 1,600,000 clones, approximately 98.5% being singletons. The sequencing input was naive CD4+ T cells sorted from blood. As for subset: CD45RA+ positively selected. Receptor source: a man aged 25 to 40 in good health.

This clone appeared a single time. The chain combines TRBV5-6 with TRBJ1-2; 11 bases agree with TRBD1. The CDR3 totals 18 residues. With 4 bases clipped from V and 0 bases from J, the junction kept 11 bases outside the gene matches. The V gene's germline CDR1 is SGHDT and CDR2 YYEEEE. Here the CDR3 DNA reads TGTGCCAGCAGCCCCCCAACCGGGACAGGGGGAGCTAACTATGGCTACACCTTC. Translation: CASSPPTGTGGANYGYTF.

This chain uses TRBV28 with TRBJ2-5; TRBD1 matches 8 bases. From germline, CDR1 is MDHEN and CDR2 SYDVKM. Trimming removed 6 bases from V and 0 bases from J; junction bases left unmatched: 0. CDR3 size: 13 residues. The CDR3 region has the DNA TGTGCCAGCAGGGGACAGGACCAAGAGACCCAGTACTTC. It specifies CASRGQDQETQYF.